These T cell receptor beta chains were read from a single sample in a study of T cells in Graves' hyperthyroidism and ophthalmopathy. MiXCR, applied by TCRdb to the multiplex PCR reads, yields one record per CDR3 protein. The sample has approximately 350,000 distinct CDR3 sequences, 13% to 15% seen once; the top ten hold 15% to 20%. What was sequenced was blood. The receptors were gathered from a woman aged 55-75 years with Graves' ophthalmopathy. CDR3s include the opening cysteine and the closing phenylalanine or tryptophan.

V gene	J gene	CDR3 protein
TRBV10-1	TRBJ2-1	CASSDVAGGSYNEQFF
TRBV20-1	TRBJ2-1	CSAPLMNEQFF
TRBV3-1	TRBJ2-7	CASSQDSGVRNYEQYF
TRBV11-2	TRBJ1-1	CASSLEGPGAFF
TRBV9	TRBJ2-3	CASSLGEFTDTQYF
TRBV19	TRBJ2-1	CASSMGSSSYNEQFF
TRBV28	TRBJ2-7	CASRIPGLRGEQYF
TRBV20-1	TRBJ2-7	CSARSGGINHEQYF
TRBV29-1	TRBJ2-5	CSGGPGLAGGETQYF
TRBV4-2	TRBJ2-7	CASSQAGTGSYEQYF
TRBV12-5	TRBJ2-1	CASGLVLLSGNEQFF
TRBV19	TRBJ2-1	CASSMGLAIDEQFF
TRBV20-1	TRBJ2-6	CSARETGAGAGANVLTF
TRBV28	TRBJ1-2	CASKQGWQGPYGYTF
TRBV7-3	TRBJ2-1	CASSLTGSRMYNEQFF
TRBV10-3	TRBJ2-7	CAISERQHEQYF
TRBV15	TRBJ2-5	CATSRQGAEETQYF
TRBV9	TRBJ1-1	CASSVNRGSAEAFF
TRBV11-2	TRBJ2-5	CASRGAEEETQYF
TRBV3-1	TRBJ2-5	CASSQGAGETQYF
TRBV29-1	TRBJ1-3	CSVDLGGNTIYF
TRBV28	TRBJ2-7	CASGSIGLGRSYEQYF
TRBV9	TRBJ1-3	CASSVGGRENTIYF
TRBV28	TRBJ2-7	CASSSSGSSYEQYF
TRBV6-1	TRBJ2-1	CASSYTRGRPSLDEQFF
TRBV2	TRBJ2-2	CASIHYTNTGELFF
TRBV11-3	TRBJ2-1	CASSLGAGEENEQFF
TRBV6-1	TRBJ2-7	CASSPRHNPLDEQYF
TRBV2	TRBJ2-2	CASSVRREGGTGELFF
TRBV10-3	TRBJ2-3	CAISEQGGRTDTQYF
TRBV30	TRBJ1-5	CAWSVQGGQPQHF
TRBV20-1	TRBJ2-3	CSASIAGVTDTQYF
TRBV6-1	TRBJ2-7	CASSQTGMPSYEQYF
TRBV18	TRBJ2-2	CASSSGQGYTGELFF
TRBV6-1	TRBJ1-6	CASRINRDNSPLHF